These 3 T cell receptor beta chains were sequenced from one sample in a study of blood T cell repertoires in COVID-19. Some clones are missing from TCRdb's copy, which holds only in-frame ones; the method was immunoSEQ multiplex PCR. The table lists 35,000 to 40,000 clones, roughly 84% of them singletons. The specimen was peripheral blood. The receptors come from a human donor in a cohort sampled during active COVID-19.

The chain is built from TRBV10-3 and TRBJ1-2, with 8 bases identical to TRBD1. CDR1 is ENHRY, CDR2 SYGVKD, per germline. V shed 0 bases and J 14 bases; nucleotides not matched to a gene: 11. The CDR3 totals 14 residues. DNA for the CDR3: TGTGCCATCAGTGAGTCTCGAGGACAGGGCCGTAGTACCTTC. Its protein product is CAISESRGQGRSTF.

This chain connects TRBV5-1 to TRBJ2-3; 10 nucleotides align to TRBD2. CDR1 and CDR2 (germline): SGHRS, YFSETQ. Unmatched junction bases numbered 1, after V lost 3 bases and J lost 3 bases. The CDR3 spans 14 residues. The CDR3 nucleotides read TGCGCCAGCAGCTATAGCGGGGGGACAGATACGCAGTATTTT. Residues: CASSYSGGTDTQYF.

This CDR3 reads CASSQDNGHEQYF. DNA of the CDR3: TGTGCCAGCAGCCAAGATAATGGCCACGAGCAGTACTTC. The V call is TRBV3-1 (or the pseudogene TRBV3-2), the J call TRBJ2-7; D call uncertain. Trimming pared 0 bases from V and 5 bases from J, leaving 8 bases between. The CDR3 has 13 amino acids. Germline CDR1 LGHDT, CDR2 YNNKEL (reference sequence).